This passage covers 8 T cell receptor beta chains from one sample sequenced in a study of blood T cell repertoires in COVID-19. The assay was immunoSEQ multiplex PCR, and TCRdb's table has in-frame clones only and misses some. The table has about 97,000 clones, approximately 85% seen once. Specimen: peripheral blood. Every receptor here comes from a man aged 40-49 years with active or convalescent COVID-19.

In its sample, this clone was seen a few times. The chain joins TRBV3-1 (or the pseudogene TRBV3-2) to TRBJ1-1; the D gene is possibly TRBD1 (5 bases). This CDR3 has 11 amino acids. The ends were cut back, 5 bases at V and 8 bases at J, with 9 bases in the middle. Germline CDR1 reads LGHDT; CDR2 reads YNNKEL (reference sequence). The CDR3 loop reads CASSVKGEAFF. CDR3 coding DNA: TGTGCCAGCAGCGTCAAGGGGGAAGCTTTCTTT.

The V gene is TRBV11-2, the J gene TRBJ1-3; D possibly corresponds to TRBD1 (6 bases). The CDR3 contains 16 residues. The germline V and J ends were trimmed by 1 base and 4 bases, with 14 bases remaining between them. Germline-derived CDR1 and CDR2 are SGHAT and FQNNGV. CDR3 DNA: TGTGCCAGCAGCTTAGGCCCCAGGGGAGTCGGAAACACCATATATTTT. It encodes CASSLGPRGVGNTIYF.

In its sample, this clone was seen many times. V is TRBV21-1 and J is TRBJ1-5. TRBV21-1 is marked as a pseudogene. This CDR3 is 12 amino acids long. CDR3 sequence: CAMFSSNQPQHF. The CDR3 DNA follows: TGTGCCATGTTTAGTAGCAATCAGCCCCAGCATTTT.

The rearrangement uses TRBV7-9 and TRBJ1-5; 7 bases are a match to TRBD1. After removal of 1 base from V and 6 bases from J, the junction contained 6 bases not matched to a gene. Looked up from germline, CDR1 is SEHNR and CDR2 is FQNEAQ (reference sequence). The CDR3 is 15 residues long. CDR3 DNA sequence: TGTGCCAGCAGCTTAGATCAGGGGGTAGTTCAGCCCCAGCATTTT. Protein sequence: CASSLDQGVVQPQHF.

V gene TRBV29-1 combines with J gene TRBJ2-5; TRBD1 aligns across 7 bases. The CDR3 consists of 12 residues. The trim removed 7 bases at V and 4 bases at J, leaving 6 bases unmatched. Germline V gives CDR1 SQVTM, CDR2 ANQGSEA. In DNA, the CDR3 is TGCAGCGGCAACAGGGGTGGAGAGACCCAGTACTTC. Its protein is CSGNRGGETQYF.

The rearrangement joins TRBV2 to TRBJ1-6; 7 bases line up with TRBD1. The CDR3 is 16 amino acids. J was trimmed by 7 bases and V by 6 bases; bases with no gene match: 12. The germline V gene encodes CDR1 SNHLY and CDR2 FYNNEI. In DNA, the CDR3 is TGTGCCAGCAGCCCCTCTCCGGGACAGAAGAATTCACCCCTCCACTTT. This encodes CASSPSPGQKNSPLHF.

The chain joins TRBV30 to TRBJ2-2, with TRBD1 matching over 8 bases. The CDR3 loop spans 13 amino acids. Trimming at V came to 4 bases and at J to 4 bases, leaving 2 bases not matched to a gene. From germline, CDR1 is GTSNPN and CDR2 SVGIG (reference sequence). The CDR3 reads CAWTGGTTGELFF. The CDR3 DNA sequence: TGTGCCTGGACAGGGGGCACCACCGGGGAGCTGTTTTTT.

The V gene is TRBV7-9, the J gene TRBJ1-3; D gene ambiguous. Trimming took off 4 bases at V and 0 bases at J, with 7 bases between the two ends. The CDR3 contains 14 residues. Germline CDR1 reads SEHNR; CDR2 reads FQNEAQ (reference sequence). The CDR3 here is CASSWTDSGNTIYF. The CDR3 DNA follows: TGTGCCAGCAGCTGGACTGACTCTGGAAACACCATATATTTT.